Presented here are 28 T cell receptor beta chains from one specimen sequenced in a study of metastatic and nonmetastatic thyroid tumors. Prior to thyroid surgery, none of the patients had received any treatment. MiXCR reprocessed the PCR reads for TCRdb. The data contain roughly 8,000 clones, under 30% of them singletons. The sample comprised adjacent normal tissue. The receptors come from a female donor with papillary thyroid cancer or a benign thyroid nodule (not recorded which). Some clones in this sample may be carry-over from other donors' samples.

This clone was observed a handful of times. For the CDR3, the DNA is TGTGCCAGCAGTCCTCAGGGAACTGAAGCTTTCTTT. Translation: CASSPQGTEAFF. The chain joins TRBV6-1 to TRBJ1-1; D perhaps matches TRBD1 (5 bases). There are 12 residues in the CDR3. CDR1 is MNHNS, CDR2 SASEGT, per germline. V was pared by 5 bases and J by 5 bases, with 9 bases between.

This clone has just a few counts. The chain employs TRBV27 and TRBJ1-6; tentative D call: TRBD1 (6 bases). The CDR3 totals 15 residues. Trimming removed 1 base from V and 6 bases from J, with 10 bases in between. Per the germline V gene, CDR1 is MNHEY and CDR2 is SMNVEV (reference sequence). Here the CDR3 DNA reads TGTGCCAGCAGTTTATACACAGGGATTAATTCACCCCTCCACTTT. This encodes CASSLYTGINSPLHF.

This clone is medium-sized within its sample. This chain connects TRBV10-2 to TRBJ2-7; 9 nucleotides match TRBD1. The germline gives CDR1 WSHSY, CDR2 SAAADI. The ends lost 6 bases at V and 6 bases at J; junction bases unmatched: 9. The CDR3 spans 14 residues. CDR3 in amino acids: CASSLSGQGSEQYF. The CDR3 DNA is TGCGCCAGCAGCCTGTCCGGACAGGGGAGCGAGCAGTACTTC.

This chain links TRBV30 with TRBJ1-1; no firm D call. V lost 4 bases and J 2 bases, leaving 14 bases between the germline ends. This CDR3 spans 14 amino acids. The V gene's germline CDR1 is GTSNPN and CDR2 SVGIG (reference sequence). CDR3 DNA sequence: TGTGCCTGGACCTCAACCCTTCCTAACACTGAAGCTTTCTTT. Translated: CAWTSTLPNTEAFF.

The CDR3 is CASRKGVSQYF. In DNA, the CDR3 is TGTGCCAGCAGAAAGGGGGTATCGCAGTATTTT. The rearrangement uses TRBV6-1 and TRBJ2-3, with D tentatively TRBD1 (6 bases). The germline V and J ends were trimmed by 6 bases and 10 bases, with 11 bases remaining between them. The CDR3 consists of 11 residues. The germline V gene encodes CDR1 MNHNS and CDR2 SASEGT.

This clone is medium-sized in the sample. The CDR3 region is CASRHRPTSGETQYF. The CDR3 DNA follows: TGTGCCAGCAGACACCGCCCCACTAGCGGTGAGACCCAGTACTTC. The chain employs TRBV3-1 and TRBJ2-5; 8 bases are a match to TRBD2. CDR1 LGHDT and CDR2 YNNKEL come from the germline V gene (reference sequence). The J segment lost 5 bases and the V segment lost 6 bases, leaving 11 bases of the junction unmatched. CDR3 size: 15 residues.

The sample holds a few counts of this clone. The chain carries TRBV12-3 or TRBV12-4 and TRBJ2-1; TRBD2 matches at 10 bases. With V trimmed by 6 bases and J by 7 bases, 9 bases remained unmatched. This CDR3 has 15 amino acids. The CDR3 sequence is CASSPPSGGRNEQFF. CDR3 bases: TGTGCCAGCAGCCCCCCTAGCGGGGGCCGAAATGAGCAGTTCTTC.

The J gene is TRBJ1-2, the V gene TRBV19; no firm D call. With 6 bases removed from V and 4 bases from J, the gap between germline ends came to 3 bases. Looked up from germline, CDR1 is LNHDA and CDR2 is SQIVND (reference sequence). CDR3 length: 10 amino acids. In DNA form, the CDR3 reads TGTGCCAGTAGCGCCTATGGCTACACCTTC. Translating gives CASSAYGYTF.

The sample holds many counts of this clone. A single base separates this from a much larger clone, so it may be a read error. The chain joins TRBV15 to TRBJ2-3; D not resolved. V dropped 0 bases and J dropped 8 bases, with 12 bases sitting between them. Germline V gene sequence: CDR1 LNHNV, CDR2 YYDKDF (reference sequence). This CDR3 is 14 amino acids long. CDR3 protein: CATSRDLLGGTQYF. CDR3 DNA sequence: TGTGCCACCAGCAGAGATCTCCTGGGCGGTACGCAGTATTTT.

The V and J genes are TRBV2 and TRBJ2-7; D is undetermined. Germline lookup yields CDR1 SNHLY and CDR2 FYNNEI. Trimming removed 6 bases at V and 7 bases at J, with 22 bases between. The CDR3 consists of 15 residues. In DNA, the CDR3 is TGTGCCAGCAGCGGAGAGGTCCGGAAAATGGGTGAGCAGTACTTC. This sequence encodes CASSGEVRKMGEQYF.

The chain recombines TRBV4-1 with TRBJ2-1; the D is unclear. Trimming shortened V by 0 bases and J by 3 bases, and 15 bases separated the two germline ends. Germline CDR1 MGHRA, CDR2 YSYEKL. This CDR3 comprises 17 residues. The CDR3 nucleotides are TGCGCCAGCAGCCAAGAAGGACCAACCACGTACTACAATGAGCAGTTCTTC. Translation: CASSQEGPTTYYNEQFF.

Only a few counts were recorded for this clone. This CDR3 is missing its conserved last phenylalanine or tryptophan, likely due to a read error. It is unclear where the CDR3 begins or ends on the DNA, so no DNA is shown, and the CDR3 is as TCRdb lists it. The chain's CDR3 is CSARGDLVGAIYGYTS. V and J are TRBV20-1 and TRBJ1-2. From germline, CDR1 is DFQATT and CDR2 SNEGSKA (reference sequence). The CDR3 length equals 16 residues, ends included.

The genes are TRBV5-5 and TRBJ2-3; 12 bases are shared with TRBD2. The V gene end was trimmed by 4 bases and the J gene end by 4 bases; junction bases not matched to a gene: 7. The germline CDR1 and CDR2 sequences are SGHKS and YYEKEE (reference sequence). CDR3 length equals 16 residues. The chain's CDR3 is CASSRTSGRLSDTQYF. The CDR3 nucleotides read TGTGCCAGCAGCAGAACTAGCGGGAGGTTATCAGATACGCAGTATTTT.

The gene calls are TRBV13 and TRBJ2-5; D not certain. The V gene lost 0 bases and the J gene lost 1 base, with 0 bases spanning the gap. The CDR3 has 12 residues. Germline CDR1 and CDR2: PRHDT and FYEKMQ (reference sequence). CDR3 coding DNA: TGTGCCAGCAGCTTAGGCCAAGAGACCCAGTACTTC. It yields the protein CASSLGQETQYF.

This clone is medium-sized. The CDR3 nucleotides are TGTGCCAGCAGGGCTTCCAGGGGGAACTATGGCTACACCTTC. It specifies CASRASRGNYGYTF. The rearrangement joins TRBV6-1 to TRBJ1-2, with 7 bases aligning to TRBD1. Germline V CDR1 and CDR2: MNHNS, SASEGT. The V segment lost 6 bases and the J segment 2 bases; nucleotides outside the gene matches: 6. The CDR3 sequence is 14 residues long.

This clone showed up just a few times. The V and J genes are TRBV2 and TRBJ2-1, with 11 nucleotides matching TRBD2. The germline gives CDR1 SNHLY, CDR2 FYNNEI. The CDR3 length is 14 residues. V shed 7 bases and J 4 bases; nucleotides not matched to a gene: 3. CDR3 sequence reads: CASIRLAGYNEQFF. The CDR3 nucleotides are TGTGCCAGCATCAGACTAGCGGGGTACAATGAGCAGTTCTTC.

This clone came up a few times. V usage is TRBV6-4 and J usage is TRBJ2-3; 7 bases fit TRBD1. Germline V gene sequence: CDR1 MRHNA, CDR2 SNTAGT. V trimming: 4 bases; J trimming: 3 bases; junction bases outside the gene matches: 4. The CDR3 loop spans 14 amino acids. CDR3 nucleotide sequence: TGTGCCAGCAGTGTGCAGGGGGATACAGATACGCAGTATTTT. The encoded protein is CASSVQGDTDTQYF.

This sequence joins TRBV20-1 and TRBJ2-3; 10 bases map to TRBD1. Germline CDR1 DFQATT, CDR2 SNEGSKA (reference sequence). Trimming removed 6 bases from V and 3 bases from J; junction bases left unmatched: 9. The CDR3 consists of 15 residues. As DNA, the CDR3 is TGCAGTGCCTTGGACAGGGGGAGGTGGACAGATACGCAGTATTTT. This sequence encodes CSALDRGRWTDTQYF.

This clone has a handful of counts. The rearrangement links TRBV7-2 to TRBJ2-4; TRBD1 is a possible D gene (5 bases). The CDR3 is made up of 12 amino acids. Germline values: CDR1 SGHTA, CDR2 FQGNSA. The V end was cut by 7 bases, the J end by 7 bases, with 11 bases between. The CDR3 sequence: CASILNRNIQYF. CDR3 nucleotide sequence: TGTGCCAGCATCTTGAACAGGAACATTCAGTACTTC. Full variable domain (rest looked up from reference TRBV7-2 and TRBJ2-4): GAGVSQSPSNKVTEKGKDVELRCDPISGHTALYWYRQSLGQGLEFLIYFQGNSAPDKSGLPSDRFSAERTGGSVSTLTIQRTQQEDSAVYLCASILNRNIQYFGAGTRLSVL.

The V call is TRBV5-1, the J call TRBJ2-6; TRBD1 is a possible D gene (5 bases). CDR1 and CDR2 (germline): SGHRS, YFSETQ. With 2 bases removed from V and 2 bases from J, the gap between germline ends came to 5 bases. This CDR3 contains 14 residues. The DNA for the CDR3 is TGCGCCAGCAGCTTAGGGGCTGGGGCCAACGTCCTGACTTTC. Translation gives CASSLGAGANVLTF.

This clone has a handful of counts. The chain links TRBV6-1 to TRBJ1-2; D gene ambiguous. The germline V gene has CDR1 MNHNS and CDR2 SASEGT. This CDR3 spans 12 amino acids. The V end was cut by 5 bases, the J end by 4 bases, with 8 bases between. CDR3 loop: CASSQMIYGYTF. The CDR3 coding sequence is TGTGCCAGCAGTCAGATGATCTATGGCTACACCTTC.

The J gene is TRBJ1-4, the V gene TRBV7-9; TRBD1 might be the D (6 bases). The length of the CDR3 is 16 residues. Trimming stripped 3 bases from V and 0 bases from J, with 11 bases between. Germline-derived CDR1 and CDR2 are SEHNR and FQNEAQ (reference sequence). The CDR3 bases are TGTGCCAGCAGCTTGGACAGACCCTCAACTAATGAAAAACTGTTTTTT. It encodes CASSLDRPSTNEKLFF. Filled out from reference TRBV7-9 and TRBJ1-4, the complete variable domain reads DTGVSQNPRHKITKRGQNVTFRCDPISEHNRLYWYRQTLGQGPEFLTYFQNEAQLEKSRLLSDRFSAERPKGSFSTLEIQRTEQGDSAMYLCASSLDRPSTNEKLFFGSGTQLSVL.

This clone was observed many times. CDR3 sequence reads: CSVEGVDGSYEQYF. DNA for the CDR3: TGCAGCGTTGAAGGAGTAGACGGGTCCTACGAGCAGTACTTC. The chain recombines TRBV29-1 with TRBJ2-7; D is uncertain. Trimming stripped 1 base from V and 1 base from J, with 11 bases between. The CDR3 length is 14 residues. Per germline, CDR1 SQVTM and CDR2 ANQGSEA.

V usage is TRBV24-1 and J usage is TRBJ1-1; D ambiguous. Trimming shortened V by 12 bases and J by 11 bases, and 27 bases separated the two germline ends. Germline values: CDR1 KGHDR, CDR2 SFDVKD. This CDR3 is 14 amino acids long. In DNA form, the CDR3 reads TGTGCCGCTCAATCACAGAATGAATCGTCTGGCGCTTTCTTT. It yields the protein CAAQSQNESSGAFF.

The chain employs TRBV20-1 and TRBJ1-2, with 7 bases aligning to TRBD1. The trim removed 5 bases at V and 3 bases at J, leaving 3 bases unmatched. This CDR3 contains 12 residues. Germline V CDR1 and CDR2: DFQATT, SNEGSKA (reference sequence). The CDR3 is CSAPTGDYGYTF. CDR3 nucleotides: TGCAGTGCTCCTACAGGGGACTATGGCTACACCTTC.

This clone has a handful of counts. The genes are TRBV20-1 and TRBJ2-5; tentative D call: TRBD1 (5 bases). V was shortened by 3 bases and J by 2 bases, with 13 bases between the two germline ends. CDR1 and CDR2 (germline): DFQATT, SNEGSKA (reference sequence). The CDR3 is made up of 14 amino acids. CDR3 nucleotides: TGCAGTGCTAGCGTACGAGACAGACAAGAGACCCAGTACTTC. Encoded protein: CSASVRDRQETQYF.

About this clone itself: Compared with germline, one end of the junction differs, possibly owing to a read error. In the same sample, other DNA sequences code for this CDR3. This chain uses TRBV7-9 with TRBJ1-2; 8 nucleotides line up with TRBD1. CDR3 size: 12 residues. Germline loops: CDR1 SEHNR, CDR2 FQNEAQ (reference sequence). CDR3 DNA sequence: TGTGCCAGCAGCTTAGGACGACAGGGGAGCCCCTTC. It is translated as CASSLGRQGSPF.

The CDR3 loop is CASRTGGGELFF. CDR3 sequence (DNA): TGTGCCAGCAGAACAGGGGGCGGGGAGCTGTTTTTT. The rearrangement uses TRBV6-1 and TRBJ2-2; 8 bases fit TRBD1. This CDR3 is built from 12 residues. Germline assignment: CDR1 MNHNS and CDR2 SASEGT. V gave up 6 bases and J gave up 7 bases; unmatched junction bases: 1.